A selection of T cell receptor beta chains follows, all from one sample in a study of regulatory T cells in long-lasting Graves disease. MiXCR was run by TCRdb on the multiplex PCR reads, yielding one entry per CDR3 protein. This table holds about 290,000 distinct CDR3 sequences, 20% to 25% found once. The sample consisted of peripheral blood mononuclear cells (PBMCs), taken when the disease was refractory, from a patient treated with antithyroid drugs. Receptor source: a female donor with Graves disease. Each CDR3 is given with its conserved first and last residue. Each record gives: V gene, D gene, J gene, clone size, CDR3 DNA, CDR3 protein. The D gene is left open where the match is weak. Size values are once, few and many counts, or a class for expanded clones, and some rows have none.

TRBV7-2,TRBD1,TRBJ1-1,few,TGTGCCAGCAGCCCGACAGGGGCCAGTGATTGGTCTGAAGCTTTCTTT,CASSPTGASDWSEAFF
TRBV6-1,NA,TRBJ2-2,few,TGTGCCAGCACGGTCCGGCCGAACACCGGGGAGCTGTTTTTT,CASTVRPNTGELFF
TRBV7-9,NA,TRBJ2-1,NA,TGTGCCAGCAGCTCCTCGGACTCCGCTCCGTTCTTC,CASSSSDSAPFF
TRBV7-9,NA,TRBJ2-6,NA,TGTGCCAGCAGCTTAGACGGGTCCGCTGGGGCCAACGTCCTGACTTTC,CASSLDGSAGANVLTF
TRBV29-1,NA,TRBJ2-7,NA,TGCAGCGCACCGACACCCCCTGCGACCTACGAGCAGTACTTC,CSAPTPPATYEQYF
TRBV18,TRBD1,TRBJ2-4,many,TGTGCCAGCTCAAGCCCGGGACAGGGAATCGAAAACATTCAGTACTTC,CASSSPGQGIENIQYF
TRBV11-2,NA,TRBJ1-2,many,TGTGCCAGCAGCTTAGGGACGGGTTATGGCTACACCTTC,CASSLGTGYGYTF
TRBV6-5,TRBD2,TRBJ2-4,few,TGTGCCAGCAGTTACGTGGGACTAGCGGGAGGGAGCATTCAGTACTTC,CASSYVGLAGGSIQYF
TRBV7-8,TRBD2,TRBJ2-5,NA,TGTGCCAGCAGCTGGAGGGGGGACTGGGGACTAGCGGGAGATATATGGGAGACCCAGTACTTC,CASSWRGDWGLAGDIWETQYF
TRBV20-1,NA,TRBJ2-1,once,TGCAGTGCTAGCCTGCCGGGGGTCAGCGAGCAGTTCTTC,CSASLPGVSEQFF
TRBV20-1,TRBD2,TRBJ2-7,many,TGCAGTGCTATCGGGGGGGACTACGAGCAGTACTTC,CSAIGGDYEQYF
TRBV14,NA,TRBJ2-7,NA,TGCGCCAGCAGCCAGGCCGGGACGGACTCCTACGAGCAGTACTTC,CASSQAGTDSYEQYF
TRBV6-1,NA,TRBJ1-2,NA,TGTGCCAGCACGTCGTACTTCTCCTATGGCTACACCTTC,CASTSYFSYGYTF
TRBV10-2,NA,TRBJ2-2,few,TGCGCCAGCAGTTCGGACTCGGCCGGGGAGCTGTTTTTT,CASSSDSAGELFF
TRBV20-1,NA,TRBJ2-4,few,TGCAGTGCTAGAGATACAGCCCTAGCCAAAAACATTCAGTACTTC,CSARDTALAKNIQYF
TRBV6-5,NA,TRBJ1-5,many,TGTGCCAGCAGTTACTCGATGGGGGATAGCAATCAGCCCCAGCATTTT,CASSYSMGDSNQPQHF
TRBV6-2/TRBV6-3,TRBD1,TRBJ1-2,NA,TGTGCCAGCAGTAAACCTGTCGTCGGGACAGAGTATGGCTACACCTTC,CASSKPVVGTEYGYTF
TRBV7-9,TRBD1,TRBJ1-1,few,TGTGCCAGCAGCACCCGGGACAGGGCTACTGAAGCTTTCTTT,CASSTRDRATEAFF
TRBV15,TRBD2,TRBJ2-1,NA,TGTGACACCAGCCACCCGGGACTAGCGGGAGTTGACCATGAGCAGTTCTTC,CDTSHPGLAGVDHEQFF
TRBV5-5,NA,TRBJ1-4,NA,TGTGCCAGCAGCTTGGACAGGGCAGAAAAACTGTCTTTT,CASSLDRAEKLSF
TRBV6-2/TRBV6-3,TRBD2,TRBJ2-7,few,TGTGCCAGCAGTCGCGAGAGCGGGAGAGGCGAGCAGTACTTC,CASSRESGRGEQYF
TRBV12-3/TRBV12-4,NA,TRBJ2-5,many,TGTGCCAGCAGGGATAGTGCCGAGACCCAGTACTTC,CASRDSAETQYF
TRBV6-1,NA,TRBJ1-3,NA,TGTGCCAGCAGTGTCCTGCCTGTTTGGGGTAATACTGGAAACACCATATATTTT,CASSVLPVWGNTGNTIYF
TRBV20-1,NA,TRBJ2-7,many,TGCAGTGCTAGAGGAGCTACCCCCTACGAGCAGTACTTC,CSARGATPYEQYF
TRBV6-5,NA,TRBJ1-4,NA,TGTGCCAGCAGTTATGGAGGGTGGGATAAACTGTTTTTT,CASSYGGWDKLFF
TRBV27,NA,TRBJ2-7,NA,TGTGCCAGCAGTCCGGGCTTCGCGGCCCTCGAGCAGTACTTC,CASSPGFAALEQYF
TRBV7-2,NA,TRBJ1-1,many,TGTGCCAGCAGCTTATCCCCACAGGTGCACACTGAAGCTTTCTTT,CASSLSPQVHTEAFF
TRBV20-1,NA,TRBJ1-4,NA,TGCAGTGCTAGCAAGGGATTAGTAGGTTTGAATGAAAAACTGTTTTTT,CSASKGLVGLNEKLFF
TRBV6-2/TRBV6-3,TRBD1,TRBJ2-3,NA,TGTGCCAGCAGTTACAATGGACAGGGGGTAGATACGCAGTATTTT,CASSYNGQGVDTQYF
TRBV15,NA,TRBJ1-3,NA,TGTGCCACCAGCAAAAGGGGGGGGGCTGGAAACACCATATATTTT,CATSKRGGAGNTIYF
TRBV5-1,TRBD2,TRBJ2-7,NA,TGCGCCAGCAGACCGACCGGGACTAGCGACTACGAGCAATACTTC,CASRPTGTSDYEQYF
TRBV7-9,NA,TRBJ2-2,few,TGTGCCAGCAGCCAACGTGTTATAACTAACACCGGGGAGCTGTTTTTT,CASSQRVITNTGELFF
TRBV6-1,NA,TRBJ2-7,NA,TGTGCCAGCAAAACGTGGTACGAGCAGTATTTC,CASKTWYEQYF
TRBV7-3,NA,TRBJ2-7,many,TGTGCCAGCAGCTTCGACAGGGCGGGAGAGCAGTACTTC,CASSFDRAGEQYF
TRBV30,NA,TRBJ2-2,NA,TGTGCCTGGAGTTCCAACAGGAGAAGGACCGGGGAGCTGTTTTTT,CAWSSNRRRTGELFF
TRBV28,NA,TRBJ1-2,many,TGTGCCAGCAGTCGAGGCTGGGACGGATATGGCTACACCTTC,CASSRGWDGYGYTF
TRBV20-1,NA,TRBJ1-2,many,TGCAGTGCTAGTTTCGGGGGAGAAGGCTACACCTTC,CSASFGGEGYTF
TRBV4-3,NA,TRBJ1-5,once,TGCGCCAGCAGCCAAGTTGCGTCAGGGGATCAGCCCCAGCATTTT,CASSQVASGDQPQHF
TRBV4-3,NA,TRBJ1-2,NA,TGCGCCAGCAGCCAAGATTTTGTCGAAGGGTCTCTTAACTATGGCTACACCTTC,CASSQDFVEGSLNYGYTF
TRBV14,TRBD2,TRBJ2-2,NA,TGTGCCAGCAGCCAAAATAGCGGGAGTCCCACCGGGGAGCTGTTTTTT,CASSQNSGSPTGELFF
TRBV7-9,NA,TRBJ2-7,few,TGTGCCAGCAGCTTAGCGGGGGGGGCTACCTACGAGCAGTACTTC,CASSLAGGATYEQYF
TRBV5-1,NA,TRBJ2-7,NA,TGCGCCAGCAGCTCCGGAAACTACTACGAGCAGTACTTC,CASSSGNYYEQYF
TRBV18,NA,TRBJ1-4,many,TGTGCCAGCACACTCCGGGACCGTAATGAAAAACTGTTTTTT,CASTLRDRNEKLFF
TRBV6-1,NA,TRBJ1-4,NA,TGTGCCAGCAGTGAATTCGAAGGTCTGGCCGACGCTTGGGGGATGTTTTTT,CASSEFEGLADAWGMFF
TRBV6-1,NA,TRBJ1-5,NA,TGTGCCAGCACCCCCGGTTCCGGATATCAGCCCCAGCATTTT,CASTPGSGYQPQHF
TRBV4-3,NA,TRBJ2-7,few,TGCGCCAGCAGCCAAGATTTGGTAGGCTACGAGCAGTACTTC,CASSQDLVGYEQYF
TRBV2,TRBD1,TRBJ1-2,many,TGTGCCAGCAGGATACAGGGGTTAGCTAACTATGGCTACACCTTC,CASRIQGLANYGYTF
TRBV29-1,NA,TRBJ2-5,NA,TGCAGCGTTGAAGATTCGGCGGGGACCCAGTACTTC,CSVEDSAGTQYF
TRBV13,NA,TRBJ1-4,many,TGTGCCAGCAGCTTTAGGCTCCCCCCGGGACACGAGGCTGAAAAACTGTTTTTT,CASSFRLPPGHEAEKLFF
TRBV9,TRBD1,TRBJ2-5,NA,TGTGCCAGCAGCCAAGGAAGAGGGACAGGGGTAAAAGAGACCCAGTACTTC,CASSQGRGTGVKETQYF
TRBV6-1,TRBD1,TRBJ2-7,many,TGTGCCAGCAAATTCGCAGGGGGCTACGAGCAGTACTTC,CASKFAGGYEQYF
TRBV6-5,TRBD1,TRBJ2-2,NA,TGTGCCAGCAGTTACTCGCAGGACAGGGTGTTTAACACCGGGGAGCTGTTTTTT,CASSYSQDRVFNTGELFF
TRBV29-1,NA,TRBJ1-1,few,TGCAGCGTAAAACAGGGTACCGACACTGAAGCTTTCTTT,CSVKQGTDTEAFF
TRBV7-3,NA,TRBJ1-6,NA,TGTGCCAGCAGCTTAACGTCGGCTGATAGTTCACCCCTCCACTTT,CASSLTSADSSPLHF
TRBV20-1,NA,TRBJ2-2,NA,TGCAGTGCTCGATCGTTTGACGCCTTCAACGCGAACACCGGGGAGCTGTTTTTT,CSARSFDAFNANTGELFF
TRBV7-9,NA,TRBJ1-4,few,TGTGCCAGCAGCTTAGGTCCGAGGACAGATGAAAAACTGTTTTTT,CASSLGPRTDEKLFF
TRBV28,NA,TRBJ2-6,NA,TGTGCCAGCACCTCAGCGGTCAACTCTGGGGCCAACGTCCTGACTTTC,CASTSAVNSGANVLTF